This T cell receptor (beta chain) came from a study of shared clonotypes between healthy human individuals. Generated by immunoSEQ multiplex PCR, the TCRdb table keeps only in-frame clones and is missing some. Here the sample spans more than 1.2 million clones, 98% being singletons. Sequenced: naive CD4+ T cells sorted from blood. Subset specified: CD45RA+ positively selected. This TCR came from a young man in good health.

The CDR3 spells CAWTTGTDYTGELFF. CDR3 DNA sequence: TGTGCCTGGACCACCGGGACAGACTACACCGGGGAGCTGTTTTTT. The V gene is TRBV30, the J gene TRBJ2-2; the match to TRBD1 covers 7 bases. CDR3 length: 15 residues. Germline CDR1 is GTSNPN and CDR2 is SVGIG (reference sequence). With 4 bases clipped from V and 3 bases from J, the junction kept 8 bases outside the gene matches.